This T cell receptor beta chain originates from a study of cytomegalovirus exposure and HLA in healthy donors. Study conclusions and caveats: Later analysis revealed greater clonal expansion in HLA-associated TCR beta chains than in equally common others.

Primers for the PCR totalled 60 Vbeta and 13 Jbeta. Sequencing used immunoSEQ multiplex PCR; TCRdb keeps in-frame clones, though not all of them. The profile shows about 62,000 clones, about 81% of them singletons. The V gene lost 2 bases and the J gene lost 0 bases, with 7 bases spanning the gap. Germline V lookup: CDR1 SEHNR, CDR2 FQNEAQ (reference sequence). The CDR3 is 15 residues long. On this clone: The antigen is not known.

The sequenced material came from PBMCs. This TCR came from a woman aged 30 to 39 in good health and CMV-seronegative. The V gene is TRBV7-9, the J gene TRBJ1-4, with D perhaps TRBD1 (5 bases). CDR3 coding DNA: TGTGCCAGCAGCTTATCGGGGGCAACTAATGAAAAACTGTTTTTT. Translated, it gives CASSLSGATNEKLFF.